This TCR beta chain was documented in a study of hypomethylating agent response in myelodysplastic syndrome. Study-level background: Most often mutated was TET2, found in about 50% of the 11 patients.

TCRdb's table, derived via immunoSEQ multiplex PCR, lists solely in-frame clones and lacks some. Of several thousand clones in the sample, around 87% were seen once. The sequenced sample was bone marrow, obtained before or after starting hypomethylating agent treatment for myelodysplastic syndrome (not recorded which). This receptor was identified in a human donor with myelodysplastic syndrome.

Written as DNA, the CDR3 is TGTGCCTGGAGTGTAGCAGGGTCAGAGCGGGCTTTCTTT. Protein product: CAWSVAGSERAFF. The V gene is TRBV30, the J gene TRBJ1-1, with D possibly TRBD1 on 5 matching bases. Trimming pared 0 bases from V and 11 bases from J, leaving 16 bases between. The CDR3 has 13 amino acids. Germline V gene lookup returns CDR1 GTSNPN and CDR2 SVGIG (reference sequence).